The 5 T cell receptor beta chains presented below share a single source sample, sequenced in a study of early T cells in non-severe SARS-CoV-2 infection. Each CDR3 protein is one row after TCRdb ran MiXCR on the 5' RACE reads. The sample holds about 100,000 distinct CDR3 sequences, around 13% seen once. The source material was whole blood. These receptors all come from an adult who was a healthcare worker with PCR-confirmed SARS-CoV-2 infection or an uninfected control (not recorded which).

In this sample, this clonotype turned up a few times. J is TRBJ2-3 and V is TRBV5-1; the D is unclear. The germline gives CDR1 SGHRS, CDR2 YFSETQ. The CDR3 contains 15 residues. V was trimmed by 0 bases and J by 6 bases, leaving 14 bases between them. CDR3 region: CASSLALPPGDTQYF. The CDR3 nucleotides are TGCGCCAGCAGCTTGGCGCTTCCTCCCGGCGATACGCAGTATTTT.

The V gene is TRBV12-3 or TRBV12-4, the J gene TRBJ1-1, with 7 bases matching TRBD1. This CDR3 is 14 amino acids long. V lost 3 bases to trimming and J lost 5 bases; unmatched junction nucleotides: 6. The CDR3, as DNA: TGTGCCAGCAGTTTCGTCACAGGGGTTACTGAAGCTTTCTTT. Amino acids: CASSFVTGVTEAFF.

The sample holds many counts of this clonotype. Here the CDR3 reads CASSRDSPSNEQFF. CDR3 nucleotide sequence: TGCGCCAGCAGCCGGGACTCGCCCTCCAATGAGCAGTTCTTC. The chain carries TRBV5-1 and TRBJ2-1; maybe TRBD2 (6 bases). Per the germline V gene, CDR1 is SGHRS and CDR2 is YFSETQ. The CDR3 covers 14 residues. Trimming shortened V by 4 bases and J by 6 bases, and 14 bases separated the two germline ends. Full variable domain (missing parts from reference TRBV5-1 and TRBJ2-1): KAGVTQTPRYLIKTRGQQVTLSCSPISGHRSVSWYQQTPGQGLQFLFEYFSETQRNKGNFPGRFSGRQFSNSRSEMNVSTLELGDSALYLCASSRDSPSNEQFFGPGTRLTVL.

This clonotype was seen ten or more times. This chain links TRBV12-3 or TRBV12-4 with TRBJ1-3, with 7 bases lining up with TRBD1. The CDR3 consists of 14 residues. The ends lost 5 bases at V and 7 bases at J; junction bases unmatched: 8. The DNA for the CDR3 is TGTGCCAGCAGTGCAACCGGGACAGCGAACACCATATATTTT. Translating gives CASSATGTANTIYF.

This clonotype was seen ten or more times. The genes are TRBV5-4 and TRBJ1-2; D gene ambiguous. The CDR3 is 11 amino acids. Per germline, CDR1 SGHNT and CDR2 YYREEE (reference sequence). V lost 0 bases, J lost 9 bases, and 6 bases lay in between. In DNA form, the CDR3 reads TGTGCCAGCAGCTTGGTGGGAAGCTACACCTTC. Its translation: CASSLVGSYTF.